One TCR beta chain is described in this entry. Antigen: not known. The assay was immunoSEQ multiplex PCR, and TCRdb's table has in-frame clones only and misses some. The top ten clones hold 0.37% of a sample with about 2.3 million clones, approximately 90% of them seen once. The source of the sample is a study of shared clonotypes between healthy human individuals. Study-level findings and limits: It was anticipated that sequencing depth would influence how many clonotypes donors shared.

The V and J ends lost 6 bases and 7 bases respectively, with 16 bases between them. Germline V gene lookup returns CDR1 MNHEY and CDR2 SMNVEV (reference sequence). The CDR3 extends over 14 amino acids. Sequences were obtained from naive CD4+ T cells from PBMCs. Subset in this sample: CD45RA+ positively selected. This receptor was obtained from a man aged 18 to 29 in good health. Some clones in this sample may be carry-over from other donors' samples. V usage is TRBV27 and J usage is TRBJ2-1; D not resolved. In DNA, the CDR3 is TGTGCCAGCAGCCCCCAGCTGAGCGTTAATGAGCAGTTCTTC. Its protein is CASSPQLSVNEQFF.